The 7 T cell receptor beta chains given below trace back to one sample, sequenced in a study of CD8 T cells in ankylosing spondylitis. General study points: Ankylosing spondylitis blood appeared to carry a characteristic TCR beta motif of under ten highly homologous variants.

From the 5' RACE reads, TCRdb called clonotypes with MiXCR, one entry per CDR3 protein. Of approximately 400,000 distinct CDR3 sequences in the sample, about 24% were seen once. These receptors are not linked to any known antigen. Sequencing was done on a sample of blood, either unsorted or a sorted T cell fraction (not recorded which). The receptor source for this set is a male donor with ankylosing spondylitis.

This chain joins TRBV7-8 and TRBJ1-2; 7 bases fit TRBD1. V was clipped by 3 bases and J by 3 bases; unmatched bases: 7. CDR3 size: 15 residues. Germline CDR1 SGHVS, CDR2 FQNEAQ. Written as DNA, the CDR3 is TGTGCCAGCAGCTTGCATAGCAGGGGGGACTATGGCTACACCTTC. Translation: CASSLHSRGDYGYTF.

The V and J genes are TRBV5-6 and TRBJ1-1, with D maybe TRBD1 (6 bases). Trimming cost V 4 bases and J 0 bases, with 22 bases left between them. Germline values: CDR1 SGHDT, CDR2 YYEEEE. The CDR3 sequence is 18 residues long. CDR3 residues: CASSLLGQPGGMNTEAFF. As DNA, the CDR3 is TGTGCCAGCAGCCTACTTGGACAGCCCGGGGGCATGAACACTGAAGCTTTCTTT.

J is TRBJ2-3 and V is TRBV12-3 or TRBV12-4; 9 bases agree with TRBD2. The length of the CDR3 is 14 residues. V was clipped by 9 bases and J by 5 bases; unmatched bases: 9. DNA for the CDR3: TGTGCCAGTAAGCCGGGACTAGCTTTAGATACGCAGTATTTT. Translating gives CASKPGLALDTQYF.

This chain connects TRBV12-3 or TRBV12-4 to TRBJ2-1; 9 bases are shared with TRBD1. After removal of 6 bases from V and 7 bases from J, the junction contained 10 bases not matched to a gene. The CDR3 covers 15 residues. The CDR3 protein is CASRFHRGRPNEQFF. For the CDR3, the DNA is TGTGCCAGCAGATTCCACAGGGGGCGTCCGAATGAGCAGTTCTTC.

This clonotype was picked up a small number of times. This sequence joins TRBV20-1 and TRBJ1-4, with 7 bases fitting TRBD1. V lost 5 bases and J lost 8; bases outside the gene matches: 11. Germline V CDR1 and CDR2: DFQATT, SNEGSKA (reference sequence). The CDR3 is 14 residues long. The chain's CDR3 is CSAGGVGGAEKLFF. The CDR3 DNA reads as TGCAGTGCTGGGGGAGTAGGGGGCGCGGAAAAACTGTTTTTT.

This clonotype was counted at least ten times. The J gene is TRBJ2-5, the V gene TRBV5-6; 7 nucleotides line up with TRBD1. The V segment lost 4 bases and the J segment 1 base; nucleotides outside the gene matches: 10. The germline gives CDR1 SGHDT, CDR2 YYEEEE. The CDR3 length is 16 residues. The CDR3 region is CASSPRGFDPQETQYF. CDR3 DNA sequence: TGTGCCAGCAGCCCCAGGGGGTTTGATCCCCAAGAGACCCAGTACTTC.

The chain has TRBV20-1 and TRBJ1-2, with D uncertain. The CDR3 spans 14 residues. In germline, CDR1 is DFQATT, CDR2 SNEGSKA (reference sequence). With 0 bases removed from V and 1 base from J, the gap between germline ends came to 9 bases. The CDR3 nucleotides are TGCAGTGCTAGAGAAGGGTCCCTTAACTATGGCTACACCTTC. Protein sequence: CSAREGSLNYGYTF.